A selection of T cell receptor beta chains follows, all from one sample in a study of OX40 agonist ivuxolimab in advanced cancers. The data were produced by immunoSEQ multiplex PCR, yet TCRdb's version contains in-frame clones alone and is incomplete. The sample includes about 12,000 clones, nearly 80% of them seen just once. The material was CD4+ or CD8+ T cells sorted from blood, obtained in a trial of the OX40 agonist ivuxolimab. Receptors were obtained from an adult with an advanced solid tumor such as melanoma, head and neck, liver or kidney cancer. Each CDR3 is given with its conserved first and last residue. The D gene is left open where the match is weak. Size is stated for part of the rows, as once, few or many counts, or as a class when the clone is expanded.

.,TRBJ2-7,TRBV9,.,TGTGCCAGCAGCAGGGACGGAGCCTACGAGCAGTACTTC,CASSRDGAYEQYF
.,TRBJ2-2,TRBV7-3,few,TGTGCCAGCAGCTTAACCGGGGAGCTGTTTTTT,CASSLTGELFF
TRBD2,TRBJ2-3,TRBV7-9,.,TGTGCCAGCAGTCCTGAGGGGCGGGGGGGCACAGATACGCAGTATTTT,CASSPEGRGGTDTQYF
TRBD1,TRBJ1-2,TRBV10-2,few,TGCGCCAGCAGTTCCGGTGACAGGGGTTCCCTTAACTATGGCTACACCTTC,CASSSGDRGSLNYGYTF
.,TRBJ2-1,TRBV9,.,TGTGCCAGCAGCCCCGAAGGGAGTTCCTACAATGAGCAGTTCTTC,CASSPEGSSYNEQFF
.,TRBJ2-7,TRBV6-6,.,TGTGCCAGCAGTTACTCGGAGGGGGCGGCCTACGAGCAGTACTTC,CASSYSEGAAYEQYF
TRBD1,TRBJ2-7,TRBV19,.,TGTGCCAGTAGTAGGCGAACAACAGGGGCGTACGAGCAGTACTTC,CASSRRTTGAYEQYF
.,TRBJ2-3,TRBV11-2,.,TGTGCCAGCAGCTTAGGTGATACGCAGTATTTT,CASSLGDTQYF
TRBD2,TRBJ2-2,TRBV5-1,.,TGCGCCAGCAGCTTTAAATGGGAGGGTAACACCGGGGAGCTGTTTTTT,CASSFKWEGNTGELFF
.,TRBJ2-1,TRBV11-2,.,TGTGCCAGCAGCCTAAGTAACAATGAGCAGTTCTTC,CASSLSNNEQFF
.,TRBJ1-1,TRBV9,.,TGTGCCAGCAGCGTAGCGGTACAGATGAACACTGAAGCTTTCTTT,CASSVAVQMNTEAFF
TRBD1,TRBJ1-2,TRBV29-1,once,TGCAGCGTTGAAATATGGACAGGAAACTATGGCTACACCTTC,CSVEIWTGNYGYTF
TRBD1,TRBJ1-2,TRBV27,.,TGTGCCAGCAGTCCAACACGCGACAGGACAGGAGCTAACTATGGCTACACCTTC,CASSPTRDRTGANYGYTF
.,TRBJ2-3,TRBV27,.,TGTGCCAGCAGTTTATCTCCGGGCTCTGGCACAGATACGCAGTATTTT,CASSLSPGSGTDTQYF
TRBD1,TRBJ2-7,TRBV4-3,.,TGCGCCAGCAGCAAAGGACAGGGGAGGTACGAGCAGTACTTC,CASSKGQGRYEQYF
.,TRBJ1-2,TRBV5-4,.,TGTGCCAGCAGCTTGAGGGCAGCCTCTGTCGGGGGCTACACCTTC,CASSLRAASVGGYTF
.,TRBJ2-3,TRBV7-9,few,TGTGCCAGCAGTTCCCCTCCCCCCTTCGCCGATACGCAGTATTTT,CASSSPPPFADTQYF
.,TRBJ2-1,TRBV15,.,TGTGCCACCAGCAGAGATATAGGGTCCGCATCGAGCTCCTACAATGAGCAGTTCTTC,CATSRDIGSASSSYNEQFF
.,TRBJ2-5,TRBV9,.,TGTGCCAGCAGCGCCCCTGCGGAGACCCAGTACTTC,CASSAPAETQYF
.,TRBJ1-2,TRBV7-2,few,TGTGCCAGCAGCTTCGGGACAATCTATGGCTACACCTTC,CASSFGTIYGYTF
.,TRBJ1-6,TRBV5-1,.,TGCGCCAGCAGCTTGGTACGGGGCCACGATTCACCCCTCCACTTT,CASSLVRGHDSPLHF
.,TRBJ2-7,TRBV7-2,once,TGTGCCAGCAGCTTAGTATATTCGAACCACGAGCAGTACTTC,CASSLVYSNHEQYF
.,TRBJ2-7,TRBV6-1,.,TGTGCCAGCAGTGAATACCCCTCCTACGAGCAGTACTTC,CASSEYPSYEQYF
TRBD1,TRBJ1-5,TRBV28,once,TGTGCCAGCAGTTCTGAGAGACAGGGGGCTGAACAGCCCCAGCATTTT,CASSSERQGAEQPQHF
.,TRBJ1-1,TRBV2,.,TGTGCCAGCAGTGAAGGGTTAGAAGCTTTCTTT,CASSEGLEAFF
.,TRBJ2-7,TRBV5-1,once,TGCGCCAGCAGTTCAACAGGGCTCCTCTACGAGCAGTACTTC,CASSSTGLLYEQYF
TRBD2,TRBJ2-5,TRBV25-1,.,TGTGCCAGCAGTTTATCGGGGGGGCGGACCCAGTACTTC,CASSLSGGRTQYF
TRBD1,TRBJ2-3,TRBV5-1,.,TGCGCCAGCAGCTCTGGACAGGGGCGAGATACGCAGTATTTT,CASSSGQGRDTQYF
.,TRBJ1-1,TRBV19,.,TGTGCCAGTAGTATATCTGTTAACACTGAAGCTTTCTTT,CASSISVNTEAFF
.,TRBJ1-2,TRBV5-4,once,TGTGCCAGCAGGCTGGATCAGGGCCTTGAATATGGCTACACCTTC,CASRLDQGLEYGYTF
.,TRBJ1-1,TRBV7-2,.,TGTGCCAGCAGCTTAGTTCAGGGGATGAACACTGAAGCTTTCTTT,CASSLVQGMNTEAFF
TRBD1,TRBJ2-3,TRBV27,.,TGTGCCAGCAGAAGGACAGGGGGGGATACGCAGTATTTT,CASRRTGGDTQYF
.,TRBJ1-5,TRBV6-9,.,TGTGCCAGCAGTCCGGTAGTTTCGAGCAATCAGCCCCAGCATTTT,CASSPVVSSNQPQHF
TRBD1,TRBJ2-2,TRBV28,.,TGTGCCGGCTCCGGACAGGTCAAACACCGGGGAGCTGTTTTT,CAGSGQVKHRGAVF
.,TRBJ2-7,TRBV30,once,TGTGCCTGGAGCACCGGGGACGTAACCTACGAGCAGTACTTC,CAWSTGDVTYEQYF
.,TRBJ2-7,TRBV4-2,.,TGTGCCAGCAGCCAGTACGGGGGCCCCTACGAGCAGTACTTC,CASSQYGGPYEQYF
TRBD1,TRBJ1-2,TRBV6-5,large,TGTGCCAGCAGTGCCCTTACGTGGGAAGGACAGGTGACCTTC,CASSALTWEGQVTF
.,TRBJ2-1,TRBV4-2,.,TGTGCCAGCAGCGACGGTGAGCGCGACTCCTACAATGAGCAGTTCTTC,CASSDGERDSYNEQFF
.,TRBJ2-1,TRBV9,.,TGTGCCAGCAGCGTACAGACACCGGCGACCGACTACAATGAGCAGTTCTTC,CASSVQTPATDYNEQFF